This T cell receptor (beta chain) was recovered during a study of blood T cell repertoires in COVID-19. Study-level background: Sites in the United States, Italy and Spain provided acute and convalescent COVID-19 samples. In each case, the material was cDNA or gDNA derived from T cells, B-cell-depleted T cells, or PBMCs.

Original analysis: Nucleated cell counts were estimated from reference gene primer amplification. Clones were read by immunoSEQ multiplex PCR, and TCRdb kept only the in-frame ones, dropping some. D and trimming were read from the DNA, whereas the V and J calls and clone size are those reported in that table. The repertoire holds about 190,000 clones, with around 80% as singletons. Germline CDR1 is SGHTS and CDR2 is YDEGEE. The CDR3 has 15 amino acids. V was clipped by 4 bases and J by 0 bases, with 14 bases between them. This clone has more than one count but fewer than ten. V and J are TRBV5-8 and TRBJ2-7; a possible D gene is TRBD2 (6 bases). The TCR was taken from an elderly woman with active or convalescent COVID-19. The sequenced material came from peripheral blood. The CDR3 reads CASSPLEGSSYEQYF. CDR3 nucleotide sequence: TGTGCCAGCAGCCCCCTGGAGGGAAGCTCCTACGAGCAGTACTTC.